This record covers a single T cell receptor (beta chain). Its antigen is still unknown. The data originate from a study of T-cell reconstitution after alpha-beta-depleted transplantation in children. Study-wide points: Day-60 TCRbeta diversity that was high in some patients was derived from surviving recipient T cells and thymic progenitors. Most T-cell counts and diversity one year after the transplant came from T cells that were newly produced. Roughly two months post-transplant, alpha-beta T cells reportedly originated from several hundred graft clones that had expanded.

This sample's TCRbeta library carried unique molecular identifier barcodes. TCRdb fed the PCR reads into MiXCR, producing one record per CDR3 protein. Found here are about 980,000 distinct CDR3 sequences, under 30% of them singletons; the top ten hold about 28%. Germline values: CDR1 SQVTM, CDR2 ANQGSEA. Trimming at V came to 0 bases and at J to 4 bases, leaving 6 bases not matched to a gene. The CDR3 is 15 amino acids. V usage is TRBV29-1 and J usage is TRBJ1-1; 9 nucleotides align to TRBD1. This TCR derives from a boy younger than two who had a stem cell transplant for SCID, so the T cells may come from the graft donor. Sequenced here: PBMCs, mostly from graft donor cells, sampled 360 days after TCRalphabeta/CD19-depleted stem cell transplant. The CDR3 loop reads CSVEDLTGGVTEAFF. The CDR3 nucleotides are TGCAGCGTTGAAGATTTGACAGGGGGAGTCACTGAAGCTTTCTTT.